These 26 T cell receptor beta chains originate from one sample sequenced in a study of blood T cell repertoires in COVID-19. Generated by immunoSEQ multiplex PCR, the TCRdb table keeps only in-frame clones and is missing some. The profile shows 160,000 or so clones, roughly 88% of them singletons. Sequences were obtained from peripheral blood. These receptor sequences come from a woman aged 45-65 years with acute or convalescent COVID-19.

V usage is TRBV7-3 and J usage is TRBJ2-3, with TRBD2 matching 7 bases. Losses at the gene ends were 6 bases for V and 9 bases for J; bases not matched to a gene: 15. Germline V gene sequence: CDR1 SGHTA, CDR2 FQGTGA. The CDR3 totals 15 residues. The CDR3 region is CASSLGAGPSSTQYF. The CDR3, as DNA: TGTGCCAGCAGTCTAGGAGCGGGGCCTTCATCCACGCAGTATTTT.

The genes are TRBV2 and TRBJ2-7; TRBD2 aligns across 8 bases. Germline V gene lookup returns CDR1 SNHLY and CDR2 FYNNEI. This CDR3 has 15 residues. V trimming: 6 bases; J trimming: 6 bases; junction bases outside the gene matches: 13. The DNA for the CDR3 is TGTGCCAGCAGCGCTGGACTAGCACATTTCGGCGAGCAGTACTTC. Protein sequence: CASSAGLAHFGEQYF.

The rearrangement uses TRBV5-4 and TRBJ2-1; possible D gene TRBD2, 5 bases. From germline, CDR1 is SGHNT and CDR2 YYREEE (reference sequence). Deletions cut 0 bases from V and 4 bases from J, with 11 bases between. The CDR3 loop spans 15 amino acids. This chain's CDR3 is CASSLAKEVYNEQFF. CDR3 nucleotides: TGTGCCAGCAGCTTGGCCAAGGAGGTATACAATGAGCAGTTCTTC.

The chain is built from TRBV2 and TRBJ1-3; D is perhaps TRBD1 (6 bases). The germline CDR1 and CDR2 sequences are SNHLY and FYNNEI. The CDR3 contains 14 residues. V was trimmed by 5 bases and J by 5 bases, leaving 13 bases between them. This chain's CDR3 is CASSITGYRNTIYF. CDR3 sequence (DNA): TGTGCCAGCAGTATCACAGGGTATAGAAACACCATATATTTT.

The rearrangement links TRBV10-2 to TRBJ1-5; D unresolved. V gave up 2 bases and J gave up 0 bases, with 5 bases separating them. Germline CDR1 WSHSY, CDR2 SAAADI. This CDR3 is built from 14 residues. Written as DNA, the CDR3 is TGCGCCAGCAGTGAGGCACATAGCAATCAGCCCCAGCATTTT. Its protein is CASSEAHSNQPQHF.

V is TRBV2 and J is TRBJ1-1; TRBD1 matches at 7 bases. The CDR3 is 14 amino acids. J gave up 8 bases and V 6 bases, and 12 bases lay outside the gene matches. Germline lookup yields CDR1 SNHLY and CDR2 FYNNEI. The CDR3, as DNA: TGTGCCAGCAGGCCCCGACAGGGAATGTTGGAAGCTTTCTTT. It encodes CASRPRQGMLEAFF.

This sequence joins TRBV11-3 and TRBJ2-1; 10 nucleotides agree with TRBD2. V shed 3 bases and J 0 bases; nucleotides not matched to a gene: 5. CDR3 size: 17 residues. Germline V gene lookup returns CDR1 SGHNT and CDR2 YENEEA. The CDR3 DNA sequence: TGTGCCAGCAGCTTCGGAAGGACTAGCGGCTCCTACAATGAGCAGTTCTTC. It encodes CASSFGRTSGSYNEQFF.

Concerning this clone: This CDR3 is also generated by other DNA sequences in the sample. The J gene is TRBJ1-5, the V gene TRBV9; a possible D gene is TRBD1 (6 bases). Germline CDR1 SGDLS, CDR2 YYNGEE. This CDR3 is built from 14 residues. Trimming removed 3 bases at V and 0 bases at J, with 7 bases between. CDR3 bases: TGTGCCAGCAGCGAGGGGGTTAGCAATCAGCCCCAGCATTTT. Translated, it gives CASSEGVSNQPQHF.

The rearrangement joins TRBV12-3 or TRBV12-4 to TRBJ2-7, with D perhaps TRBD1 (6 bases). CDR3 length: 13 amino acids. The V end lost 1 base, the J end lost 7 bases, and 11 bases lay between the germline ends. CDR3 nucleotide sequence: TGTGCCAGCAGTTTAGGATACAGGGAGGAGCAGTACTTC. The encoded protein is CASSLGYREEQYF.

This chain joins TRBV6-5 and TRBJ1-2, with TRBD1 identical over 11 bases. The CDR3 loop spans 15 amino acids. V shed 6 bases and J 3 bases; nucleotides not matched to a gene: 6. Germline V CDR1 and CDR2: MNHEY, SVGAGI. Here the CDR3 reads CASRPPGQGDYGYTF. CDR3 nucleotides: TGTGCCAGCAGACCGCCGGGACAGGGGGACTATGGCTACACCTTC.

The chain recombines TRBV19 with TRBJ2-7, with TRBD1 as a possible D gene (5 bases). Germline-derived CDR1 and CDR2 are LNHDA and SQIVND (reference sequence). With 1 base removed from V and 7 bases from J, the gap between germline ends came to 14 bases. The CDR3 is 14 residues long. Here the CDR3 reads CASSIVGASGEQYF. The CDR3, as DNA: TGTGCCAGTAGTATAGTTGGGGCGAGTGGAGAGCAGTACTTC.

The CDR3 DNA is TGCGCCAGCAGCCAGGGGACAGGGGCTAACTATGGCTACACCTTC. Translated, it gives CASSQGTGANYGYTF. This rearrangement joins TRBV4-3 to TRBJ1-2; 10 bases agree with TRBD1. Germline lookup yields CDR1 LGHNA and CDR2 YSLEER. Trimming at V came to 3 bases and at J to 0 bases, leaving 1 base not matched to a gene. The CDR3 has 15 amino acids.

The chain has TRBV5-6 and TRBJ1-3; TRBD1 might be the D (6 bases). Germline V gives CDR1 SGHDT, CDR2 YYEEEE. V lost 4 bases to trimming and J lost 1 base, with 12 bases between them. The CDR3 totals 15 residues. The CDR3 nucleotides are TGTGCCAGCAGCGAACCGGGACAATCTGGAAACACCATATATTTT. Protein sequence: CASSEPGQSGNTIYF.

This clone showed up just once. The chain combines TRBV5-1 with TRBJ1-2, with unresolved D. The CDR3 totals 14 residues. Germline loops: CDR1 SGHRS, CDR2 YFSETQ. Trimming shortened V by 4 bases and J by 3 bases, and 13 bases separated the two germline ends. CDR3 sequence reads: CASSKGREDYGYTF. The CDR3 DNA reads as TGCGCCAGCAGCAAGGGCCGGGAGGACTATGGCTACACCTTC.

CDR3 amino acids: CASSSLRQSLHQPQHF. In DNA form, the CDR3 reads TGTGCCAGCAGTTCTCTCAGGCAATCACTCCATCAGCCCCAGCATTTT. The chain couples TRBV6-5 to TRBJ1-5; D call uncertain. V gave up 4 bases and J gave up 5 bases, with 18 bases separating them. The CDR3 has 16 amino acids. Germline CDR1 MNHEY, CDR2 SVGAGI.

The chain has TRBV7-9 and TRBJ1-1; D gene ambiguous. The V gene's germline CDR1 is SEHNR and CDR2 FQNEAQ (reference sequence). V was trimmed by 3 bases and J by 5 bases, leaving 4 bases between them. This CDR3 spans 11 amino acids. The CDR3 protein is CASSFRTEAFF. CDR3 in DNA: TGTGCCAGCAGCTTTCGGACTGAAGCTTTCTTT.

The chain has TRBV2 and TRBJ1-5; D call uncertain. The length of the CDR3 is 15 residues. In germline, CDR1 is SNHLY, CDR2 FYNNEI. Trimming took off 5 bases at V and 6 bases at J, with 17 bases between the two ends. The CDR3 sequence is CASSRLYPDGQPQHF. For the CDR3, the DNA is TGTGCCAGCAGTAGACTCTATCCGGATGGTCAGCCCCAGCATTTT.

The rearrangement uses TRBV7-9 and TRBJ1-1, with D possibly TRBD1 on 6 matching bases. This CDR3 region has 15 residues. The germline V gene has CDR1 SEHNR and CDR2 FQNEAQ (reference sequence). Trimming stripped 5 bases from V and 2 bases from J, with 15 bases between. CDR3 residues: CASSPTGQRNTEAFF. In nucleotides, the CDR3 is TGTGCCAGCAGCCCCACCGGACAGAGAAACACTGAAGCTTTCTTT.

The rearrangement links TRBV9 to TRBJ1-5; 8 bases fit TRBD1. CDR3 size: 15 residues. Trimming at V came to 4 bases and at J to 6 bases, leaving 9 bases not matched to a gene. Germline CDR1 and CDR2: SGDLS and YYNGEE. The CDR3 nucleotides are TGTGCCAGCAGCCCCGGGACAGGTTTACCTCAGCCCCAGCATTTT. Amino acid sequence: CASSPGTGLPQPQHF.

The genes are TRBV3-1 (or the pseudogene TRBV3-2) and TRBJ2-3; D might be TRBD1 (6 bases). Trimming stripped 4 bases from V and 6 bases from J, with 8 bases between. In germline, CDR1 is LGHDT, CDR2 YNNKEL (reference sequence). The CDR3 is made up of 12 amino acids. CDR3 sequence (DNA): TGTGCCAGCAGCCCTAGGGGGGATACGCAGTATTTT. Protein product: CASSPRGDTQYF.

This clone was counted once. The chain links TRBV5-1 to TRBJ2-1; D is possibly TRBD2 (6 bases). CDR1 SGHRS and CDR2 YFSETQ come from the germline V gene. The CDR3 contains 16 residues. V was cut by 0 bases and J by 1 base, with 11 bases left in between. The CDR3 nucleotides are TGCGCCAGCAGCTTGGTTGGCGGGGTGTCCTACAATGAGCAGTTCTTC. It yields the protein CASSLVGGVSYNEQFF.

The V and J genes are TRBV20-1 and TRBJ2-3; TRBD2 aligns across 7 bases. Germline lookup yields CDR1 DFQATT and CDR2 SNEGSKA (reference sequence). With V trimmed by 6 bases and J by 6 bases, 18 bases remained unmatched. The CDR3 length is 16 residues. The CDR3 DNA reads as TGCAGTGCAAGTGGGTGGAGTAGCGGGTATTCGGATACGCAGTATTTT. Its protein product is CSASGWSSGYSDTQYF.

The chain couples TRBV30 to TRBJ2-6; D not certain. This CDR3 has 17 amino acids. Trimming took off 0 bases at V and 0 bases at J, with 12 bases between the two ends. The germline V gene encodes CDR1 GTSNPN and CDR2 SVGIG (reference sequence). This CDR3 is CAWSVGTDASGANVLTF. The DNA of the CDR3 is TGTGCCTGGAGTGTTGGTACAGACGCCTCTGGGGCCAACGTCCTGACTTTC.

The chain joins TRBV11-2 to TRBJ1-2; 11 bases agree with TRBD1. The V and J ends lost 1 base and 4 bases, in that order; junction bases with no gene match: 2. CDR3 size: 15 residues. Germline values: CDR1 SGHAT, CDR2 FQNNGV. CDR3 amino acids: CASSLAGTGGYGYTF. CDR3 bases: TGTGCCAGCAGCTTAGCCGGGACAGGGGGCTATGGCTACACCTTC.

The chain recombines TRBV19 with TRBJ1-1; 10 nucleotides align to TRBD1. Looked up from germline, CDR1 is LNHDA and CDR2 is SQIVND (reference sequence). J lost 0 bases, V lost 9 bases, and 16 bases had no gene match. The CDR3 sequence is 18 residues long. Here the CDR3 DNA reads TGTGCCAGCTACTCCCCCGACAGGGGGCGGGGGATGAACACTGAAGCTTTCTTT. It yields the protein CASYSPDRGRGMNTEAFF.

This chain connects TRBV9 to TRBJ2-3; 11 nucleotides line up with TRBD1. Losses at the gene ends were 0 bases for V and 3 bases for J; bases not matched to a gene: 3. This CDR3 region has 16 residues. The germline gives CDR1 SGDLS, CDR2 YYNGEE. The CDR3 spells CASSVVGQGGTDTQYF. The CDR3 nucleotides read TGTGCCAGCAGCGTAGTGGGACAGGGGGGAACAGATACGCAGTATTTT.